One sample yielded the 26 T cell receptor beta chains listed below, sequenced in a study of T cells after yellow fever vaccination. TCRdb itself ran the 5' RACE reads through MiXCR, one entry per CDR3 protein. The sample lists 200,000 or so distinct CDR3 sequences; approximately 6.7% were seen once. The specimen was CD4+ T cells sorted from PBMCs, collected on the day of the yellow fever booster vaccination. Every receptor here comes from a young man who received the YFV17D yellow fever vaccine.

V and J are TRBV20-1 and TRBJ1-3; a weak D match, TRBD1 (5 bases). From germline, CDR1 is DFQATT and CDR2 SNEGSKA (reference sequence). The CDR3 has 14 amino acids. V lost 5 bases, J lost 0 bases, and 11 bases lay in between. The CDR3 bases are TGCAGTGCTCAACCCGGGACCTCTGGAAACACCATATATTTT. It specifies CSAQPGTSGNTIYF.

The rearrangement uses TRBV7-8 and TRBJ2-1; no definite D call. The CDR3 is 14 residues long. The germline V and J ends were trimmed by 8 bases and 5 bases, with 16 bases remaining between them. Germline assignment: CDR1 SGHVS and CDR2 FQNEAQ. This CDR3 is CASVGPNHNNEQFF. The CDR3, as DNA: TGTGCCAGCGTTGGGCCTAACCACAACAATGAGCAGTTCTTC.

This clonotype was observed a handful of times. The CDR3 protein is CASSRDSPEQYF. The CDR3 DNA follows: TGTGCCAGCAGTCGGGACAGTCCCGAGCAGTACTTC. This chain connects TRBV2 to TRBJ2-7; 7 nucleotides line up with TRBD1. CDR1 SNHLY and CDR2 FYNNEI come from the germline V gene. The CDR3 is made up of 12 amino acids. V dropped 5 bases and J dropped 6; count of bases not matched to a gene: 4.

This clonotype was observed many times. The rearrangement links TRBV20-1 to TRBJ2-7, with D uncertain. Trimming removed 3 bases from V and 0 bases from J, with 6 bases in between. The CDR3 is made up of 12 amino acids. Per germline, CDR1 DFQATT and CDR2 SNEGSKA (reference sequence). CDR3 protein: CSASPGSYEQYF. The CDR3 DNA reads TGCAGTGCTAGCCCCGGCTCCTACGAGCAGTACTTC.

The rearrangement links TRBV29-1 to TRBJ2-1, with D uncertain. CDR3 length equals 14 residues. CDR1 and CDR2 (germline): SQVTM, ANQGSEA. Trimming took 2 bases from V and 4 from J, leaving 12 bases between them. CDR3 protein: CSVESRRSYNEQFF. CDR3 DNA sequence: TGCAGCGTTGAATCGAGGAGAAGTTACAATGAGCAGTTCTTC.

The sample holds a few counts of this clonotype. The rearrangement joins TRBV24-1 to TRBJ1-5; D may be TRBD1 (5 bases). Trimming took 4 bases from V and 4 from J, leaving 19 bases between them. The CDR3 is 17 residues long. Germline V gene lookup returns CDR1 KGHDR and CDR2 SFDVKD. For the CDR3, the DNA is TGTGCCACCAGTGACCCCGGGGCGGGTGAGTGGAATCAGCCCCAGCATTTT. Translation gives CATSDPGAGEWNQPQHF.

In its sample, this clonotype was seen many times. The rearrangement joins TRBV7-2 to TRBJ2-7; a possible D gene is TRBD2 (5 bases). Deletions cut 1 base from V and 2 bases from J, with 9 bases between. From germline, CDR1 is SGHTA and CDR2 FQGNSA. This CDR3 is built from 14 residues. The CDR3 loop reads CASSLGGLTYEQYF. Written as DNA, the CDR3 is TGTGCCAGCAGCTTAGGAGGACTTACCTACGAGCAGTACTTC.

This clonotype was seen more than once but under ten times. The chain links TRBV6-1 to TRBJ2-7; 7 nucleotides agree with TRBD1. Per the germline V gene, CDR1 is MNHNS and CDR2 is SASEGT. After removal of 7 bases from V and 2 bases from J, the junction contained 5 bases not matched to a gene. The CDR3 runs to 13 residues. This CDR3 reads CASKGQSPYEQYF. Written as DNA, the CDR3 is TGTGCCAGCAAGGGACAGAGTCCCTACGAGCAGTACTTC.

This chain joins TRBV6-5 and TRBJ1-1; 9 nucleotides line up with TRBD1. Germline trimming cut 2 bases from V and 7 bases from J; bases unmatched to any gene: 8. CDR1 is MNHEY and CDR2 is SVGAGI in the germline V gene. The CDR3 is 15 residues long. The chain's CDR3 is CASSYNRDRASEAFF. As DNA, the CDR3 is TGTGCCAGCAGTTACAATCGGGACAGGGCAAGTGAAGCTTTCTTT.

Only a few counts were recorded for this clonotype. The chain uses TRBV20-1 and TRBJ1-5; the D is unclear. The CDR3 contains 12 residues. Trimming pared 6 bases from V and 4 bases from J, leaving 10 bases between. CDR1 DFQATT and CDR2 SNEGSKA come from the germline V gene (reference sequence). Here the CDR3 reads CSAGRENQPQHF. CDR3 sequence (DNA): TGCAGTGCCGGCCGGGAAAATCAGCCCCAGCATTTT.

There are a few counts of this clonotype. The chain is built from TRBV29-1 and TRBJ2-1; TRBD2 agrees at 8 bases. The CDR3 loop spans 13 amino acids. J was trimmed by 6 bases and V by 3 bases; bases with no gene match: 4. Germline lookup yields CDR1 SQVTM and CDR2 ANQGSEA. The CDR3 bases are TGCAGCGTTGAGCGGGAGGCTGGCAATGAGCAGTTCTTC. Translating it yields CSVEREAGNEQFF.

The J gene is TRBJ2-3, the V gene TRBV11-2; possible D gene TRBD2, 5 bases. CDR1 and CDR2 from the germline V gene are SGHAT and FQNNGV. V was clipped by 6 bases and J by 6 bases, with 13 bases between them. There are 13 residues in the CDR3. The CDR3 here is CASRRAPGDTQYF. CDR3 bases: TGTGCCAGCAGGAGGGCCCCGGGGGATACGCAGTATTTT.

This clonotype has ten or more counts. J is TRBJ2-2 and V is TRBV6-5; 11 bases match TRBD1. Germline V gene lookup returns CDR1 MNHEY and CDR2 SVGAGI. The CDR3 is made up of 18 amino acids. The trim removed 0 bases at V and 6 bases at J, leaving 9 bases unmatched. The CDR3 sequence: CASSYSRRTGGESGELFF. CDR3 DNA: TGTGCCAGCAGTTACTCGCGCCGGACAGGGGGCGAATCCGGGGAGCTGTTTTTT.

A remark on this clonotype: This may arise from a read error, as a much more abundant clone is one base away. The CDR3 does not close with the conserved phenylalanine or tryptophan, likely indicating a read error. This chain joins TRBV3-1 and TRBJ2-5; D is undetermined. V shed 1 base and J shed 6 bases, with 3 bases lying between them. The CDR3 extends over 11 amino acids. CDR1 LGHDT and CDR2 YNNKEL come from the germline V gene (reference sequence). In DNA form, the CDR3 reads TGTGCCAGCAGCCAAGCGCAGACCCAGTACATC. This sequence encodes CASSQAQTQYI.

Remarks on this clonotype: This may be a read error, as it is one base from a much larger clone. The chain recombines TRBV5-1 with TRBJ2-1; D perhaps matches TRBD2 (6 bases). Germline V gene lookup returns CDR1 SGHRS and CDR2 YFSETQ. Between the trimmed V and J ends, which lost 0 bases and 6 bases, there was a span of 10 bases. The CDR3 spans 14 residues. CDR3 loop: CASSLGERANEQFF. CDR3 coding DNA: TGCGCCAGCAGCTTGGGGGAGCGGGCCAATGAGCAGTTCTTC.

This clonotype appeared many times. The chain combines TRBV29-1 with TRBJ2-3; D gene ambiguous. Trimming cost V 0 bases and J 4 bases, with 14 bases left between them. CDR1 is SQVTM, CDR2 ANQGSEA, per germline. This CDR3 has 15 amino acids. The CDR3 DNA follows: TGCAGCGTTGAAGATTACGGAAAGAGCCCAGATACGCAGTATTTT. It is translated as CSVEDYGKSPDTQYF.

This clonotype was seen a few times. V usage is TRBV6-2 or TRBV6-3 and J usage is TRBJ2-5; D remains unclear. The CDR3 has 12 residues. Germline CDR1 reads MNHEY; CDR2 reads SVGEGT. Trimming took 2 bases from V and 0 from J, leaving 1 base between them. The CDR3 nucleotides are TGTGCCAGCAGTTACAACCAAGAGACCCAGTACTTC. It specifies CASSYNQETQYF.

This clonotype occurred many times. V and J are TRBV12-3 or TRBV12-4 and TRBJ2-1; D uncertain. The CDR3 is 12 residues long. The V gene lost 6 bases and the J gene lost 5 bases, with 8 bases spanning the gap. This CDR3 reads CASSPLDNEQFF. In DNA, the CDR3 is TGTGCCAGCAGCCCCTTGGACAATGAGCAGTTCTTC.

This clonotype was picked up a small number of times. This rearrangement joins TRBV5-1 to TRBJ1-3; no reliable D call. Trimming took off 1 base at V and 3 bases at J, with 8 bases between the two ends. The germline V gene has CDR1 SGHRS and CDR2 YFSETQ. The CDR3 length is 14 residues. CDR3 residues: CASSLTGYGNTIYF. As DNA, the CDR3 is TGCGCCAGCAGCTTGACCGGTTATGGAAACACCATATATTTT.

This clonotype turned up a few times. The chain has TRBV12-3 or TRBV12-4 and TRBJ2-1; D is undetermined. The V and J ends lost 4 bases and 5 bases respectively, with 15 bases between them. The CDR3 is made up of 15 amino acids. The CDR3 sequence is CASSSSSAGNNEQFF. The CDR3 bases are TGTGCCAGCAGTTCCTCCTCGGCAGGAAACAATGAGCAGTTCTTC.

The table lists this clonotype with many counts. The chain combines TRBV7-2 with TRBJ2-2, with 9 bases aligning to TRBD2. The CDR3 sequence is 17 residues long. The germline gives CDR1 SGHTA, CDR2 FQGNSA. V was pared by 4 bases and J by 4 bases, with 10 bases of the junction left unmatched. CDR3 protein: CASSSTRTSVITGELFF. CDR3 in DNA: TGTGCCAGCAGCTCGACCCGGACTAGCGTCATCACCGGGGAGCTGTTTTTT.

This clonotype was detected many times. The V call is TRBV9, the J call TRBJ2-3; possible D gene TRBD2, 6 bases. V lost 3 bases, J lost 2 bases, and 19 bases lay in between. Germline lookup yields CDR1 SGDLS and CDR2 YYNGEE. The CDR3 length is 17 residues. The CDR3, as DNA: TGTGCCAGCAGCGCCCCTCCCGGAGGGACCCCCACAGATACGCAGTATTTT. Encoded protein: CASSAPPGGTPTDTQYF.

This chain links TRBV11-2 with TRBJ1-4; 11 bases match TRBD1. CDR1 and CDR2 (germline): SGHAT, FQNNGV. Germline trimming cut 4 bases from V and 0 bases from J; bases unmatched to any gene: 7. CDR3 length equals 18 residues. DNA for the CDR3: TGTGCCAGCAGCTCTAGGACAGGGGGCTTTGCAACTAATGAAAAACTGTTTTTT. Amino acids: CASSSRTGGFATNEKLFF.

The sample holds many counts of this clonotype. This chain connects TRBV5-1 to TRBJ2-1; D remains ambiguous. Looked up from germline, CDR1 is SGHRS and CDR2 is YFSETQ. The V end was cut by 4 bases, the J end by 8 bases, with 19 bases between. CDR3 size: 15 residues. In DNA form, the CDR3 reads TGCGCCAGCAGCCCTCTAGTTAGTTTAGACGATGAGCAGTTCTTC. Amino acid sequence: CASSPLVSLDDEQFF.

This clonotype was counted between two and nine times. The V gene is TRBV20-1, the J gene TRBJ2-1, with no clear D. Germline V CDR1 and CDR2: DFQATT, SNEGSKA (reference sequence). V lost 6 bases to trimming and J lost 8 bases, with 8 bases between them. The CDR3 is 10 residues long. The CDR3 spells CSARVDEQFF. In DNA form, the CDR3 reads TGCAGTGCCCGAGTGGATGAGCAGTTCTTC.

V gene TRBV7-2 combines with J gene TRBJ2-2; D is undetermined. V lost 5 bases and J lost 4, with 14 bases in between. Germline V CDR1 and CDR2: SGHTA, FQGNSA. The CDR3 sequence is 15 residues long. In DNA, the CDR3 is TGTGCCAGCAGCGCCCAATCGGCTGTCACCGGGGAGCTGTTTTTT. Amino acids: CASSAQSAVTGELFF.